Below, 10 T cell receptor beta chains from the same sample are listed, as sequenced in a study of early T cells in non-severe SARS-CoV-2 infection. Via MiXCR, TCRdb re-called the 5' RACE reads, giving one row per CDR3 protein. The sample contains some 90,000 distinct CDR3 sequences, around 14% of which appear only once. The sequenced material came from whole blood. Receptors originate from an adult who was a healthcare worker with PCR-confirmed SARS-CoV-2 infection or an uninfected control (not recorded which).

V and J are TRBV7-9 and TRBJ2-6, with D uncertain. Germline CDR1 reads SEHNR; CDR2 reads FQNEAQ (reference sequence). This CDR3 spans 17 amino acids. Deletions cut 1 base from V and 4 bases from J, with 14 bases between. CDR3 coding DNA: TGTGCCAGCAGCTTAGGGAGAAGGGCCTCCGGGGCCAACGTCCTGACTTTC. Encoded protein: CASSLGRRASGANVLTF.

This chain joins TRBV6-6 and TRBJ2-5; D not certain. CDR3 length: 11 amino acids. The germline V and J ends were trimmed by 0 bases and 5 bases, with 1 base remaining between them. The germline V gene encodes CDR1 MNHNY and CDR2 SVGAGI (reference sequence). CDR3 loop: CASSYSETQYF. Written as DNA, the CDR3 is TGTGCCAGCAGTTACTCGGAGACCCAGTACTTC.

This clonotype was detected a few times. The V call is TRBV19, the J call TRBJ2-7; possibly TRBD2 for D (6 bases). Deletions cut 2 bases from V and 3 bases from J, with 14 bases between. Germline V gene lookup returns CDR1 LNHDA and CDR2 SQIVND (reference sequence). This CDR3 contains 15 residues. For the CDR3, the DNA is TGTGCCAGTAGTATACGCGGGAAGGGATTCTACGAGCAGTACTTC. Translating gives CASSIRGKGFYEQYF.

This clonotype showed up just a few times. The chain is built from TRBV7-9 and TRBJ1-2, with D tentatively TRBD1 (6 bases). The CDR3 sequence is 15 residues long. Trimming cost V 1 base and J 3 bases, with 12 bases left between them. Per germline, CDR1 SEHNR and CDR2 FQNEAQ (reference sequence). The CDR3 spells CASSLGEGEDYGYTF. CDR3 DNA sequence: TGTGCCAGCAGCTTAGGAGAGGGGGAGGACTATGGCTACACCTTC.

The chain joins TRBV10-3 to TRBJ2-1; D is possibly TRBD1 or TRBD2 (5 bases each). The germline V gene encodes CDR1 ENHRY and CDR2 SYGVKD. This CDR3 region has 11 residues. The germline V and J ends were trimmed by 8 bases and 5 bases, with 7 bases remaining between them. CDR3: CAIGTNNEQFF. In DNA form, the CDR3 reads TGTGCCATCGGGACCAACAATGAGCAGTTCTTC.

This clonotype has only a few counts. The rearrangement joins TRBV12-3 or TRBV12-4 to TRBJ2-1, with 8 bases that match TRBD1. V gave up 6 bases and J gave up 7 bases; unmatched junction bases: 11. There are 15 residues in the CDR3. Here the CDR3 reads CASRLSGTGGNEQFF. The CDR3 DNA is TGTGCCAGCAGACTATCCGGGACAGGCGGTAATGAGCAGTTCTTC.

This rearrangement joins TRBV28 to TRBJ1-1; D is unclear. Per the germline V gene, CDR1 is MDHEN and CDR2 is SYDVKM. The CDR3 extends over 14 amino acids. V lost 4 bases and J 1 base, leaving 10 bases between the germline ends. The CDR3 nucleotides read TGTGCCAGCAGTTCCCCCCGGAAGAACACTGAAGCTTTCTTT. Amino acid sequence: CASSSPRKNTEAFF.

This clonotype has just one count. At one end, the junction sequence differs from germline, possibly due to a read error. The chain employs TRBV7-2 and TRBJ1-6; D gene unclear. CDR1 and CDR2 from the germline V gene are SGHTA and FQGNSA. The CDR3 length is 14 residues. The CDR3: CASSLWPDGSPFHF. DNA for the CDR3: TGTGCCAGCAGCTTATGGCCGGACGGTTCACCCTTCCACTTT.

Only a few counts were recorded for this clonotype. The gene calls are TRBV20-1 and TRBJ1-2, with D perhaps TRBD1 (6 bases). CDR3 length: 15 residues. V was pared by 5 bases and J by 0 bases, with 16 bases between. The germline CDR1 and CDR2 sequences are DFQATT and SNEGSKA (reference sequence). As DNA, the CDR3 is TGCAGTGCTGAGGGGCCAGGGGTCACTAACTATGGCTACACCTTC. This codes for CSAEGPGVTNYGYTF.

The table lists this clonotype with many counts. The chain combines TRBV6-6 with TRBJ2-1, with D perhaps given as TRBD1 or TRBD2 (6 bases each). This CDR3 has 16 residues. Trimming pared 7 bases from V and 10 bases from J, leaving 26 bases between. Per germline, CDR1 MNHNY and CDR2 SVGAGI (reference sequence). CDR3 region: CASMNRAGSGVREQFF. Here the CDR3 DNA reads TGTGCCAGCATGAACCGGGCGGGGTCAGGGGTCCGGGAGCAGTTCTTC.